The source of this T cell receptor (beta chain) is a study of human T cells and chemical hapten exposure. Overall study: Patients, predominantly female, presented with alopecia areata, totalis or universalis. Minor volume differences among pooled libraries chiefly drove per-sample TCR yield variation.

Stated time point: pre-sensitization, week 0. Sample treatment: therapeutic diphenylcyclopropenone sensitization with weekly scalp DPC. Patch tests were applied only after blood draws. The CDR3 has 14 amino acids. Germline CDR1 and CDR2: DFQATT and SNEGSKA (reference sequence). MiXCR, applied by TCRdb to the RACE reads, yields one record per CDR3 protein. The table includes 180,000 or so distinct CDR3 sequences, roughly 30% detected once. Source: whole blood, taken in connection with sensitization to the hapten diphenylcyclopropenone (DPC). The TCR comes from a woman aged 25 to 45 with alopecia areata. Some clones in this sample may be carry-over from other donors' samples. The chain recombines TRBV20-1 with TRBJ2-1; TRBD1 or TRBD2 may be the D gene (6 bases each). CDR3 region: CAPAGGAGYNEQFF. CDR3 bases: TGCGCACCGGCCGGGGGCGCGGGCTACAATGAGCAGTTCTTC.